Sequencing of this TCR beta chain was carried out in a study of T-cell reconstitution after alpha-beta-depleted transplantation in children. Deletions cut 0 bases from V and 7 bases from J, with 16 bases between. This CDR3 region has 15 residues. Germline CDR1 LGHNA, CDR2 YNFKEQ. A TCRbeta library incorporating unique molecular identifiers was prepared. TCRdb fed the PCR reads into MiXCR, producing one record per CDR3 protein. The top ten hold approximately 4.7% of the sample, which has approximately 240,000 distinct CDR3 sequences, 9.7% seen once. This sample comprised PBMCs from the stem cell graft donor, obtained from the stem cell graft. The source of this sequence is a human donor who donated a stem cell graft to a child with SCID. The chain carries TRBV4-2 and TRBJ2-7, with D maybe TRBD1 (5 bases). CDR3 amino acids: CASSQDPSREGEQYF. CDR3 in DNA: TGTGCCAGCAGCCAAGATCCCAGCAGGGAAGGTGAGCAGTACTTC.